This passage covers 5 T cell receptor beta chains from one sample sequenced in a study of immune characteristics of hereditary and idiopathic chronic pancreatitis. The pancreas tissue came from patients undergoing total pancreatectomy with islet autotransplantation. Profiling relied on immunoSEQ multiplex PCR, and the TCRdb table lists in-frame clones only, not all of them. Found here are about 6,000 clones, roughly 74% of them singletons; the top ten hold 6.5% to 8%. Material: pancreas tissue with hereditary chronic pancreatitis. These receptors were obtained from a human donor with chronic pancreatitis.

The chain has TRBV30 and TRBJ2-7; TRBD1 matches 8 bases. CDR3 length: 15 amino acids. V was pared by 8 bases and J by 5 bases, with 17 bases of the junction left unmatched. The germline V gene encodes CDR1 GTSNPN and CDR2 SVGIG (reference sequence). CDR3 residues: CAGNRGGQGANEQYF. The DNA of the CDR3 is TGTGCCGGGAACCGGGGTGGGCAGGGGGCTAACGAGCAGTACTTC.

This chain links TRBV11-3 with TRBJ1-6; D is ambiguous. V shed 5 bases and J shed 7 bases, with 12 bases lying between them. The germline V gene encodes CDR1 SGHNT and CDR2 YENEEA. The CDR3 runs to 14 residues. The DNA for the CDR3 is TGTGCCAGCAGCCTCCTATCAGAGAATTCACCCCTCCACTTT. Its translation: CASSLLSENSPLHF.

The rearrangement joins TRBV4-3 to TRBJ1-3; D is unresolved. This CDR3 is 17 amino acids long. CDR1 is LGHNA, CDR2 YSLEER, per germline. V was pared by 3 bases and J by 0 bases, with 15 bases between. CDR3: CASSQSRGDYSGNTIYF. The CDR3 region has the DNA TGCGCCAGCAGCCAGAGTCGGGGAGACTACTCTGGAAACACCATATATTTT.

The V and J genes are TRBV18 and TRBJ2-1, with TRBD2 matching over 8 bases. The V and J ends lost 3 bases and 8 bases, in that order; junction bases with no gene match: 12. CDR3 length equals 16 residues. Germline V lookup: CDR1 KGHSH, CDR2 LQKENI. The CDR3 is CASSPRTSKEVDEQFF. The CDR3 DNA is TGTGCCAGCTCACCCCGGACTAGCAAAGAGGTCGATGAGCAGTTCTTC. Drawing the rest from reference TRBV18 and TRBJ2-1, the complete variable domain is NAGVMQNPRHLVRRRGQEARLRCSPMKGHSHVYWYRQLPEEGLKFMVYLQKENIIDESGMPKERFSAEFPKEGPSILRIQQVVRGDSAAYFCASSPRTSKEVDEQFFGPGTRLTVL.

The rearrangement links TRBV3-1 (or the pseudogene TRBV3-2) to TRBJ2-5, with TRBD2 identical over 10 bases. V dropped 5 bases and J dropped 7; count of bases not matched to a gene: 7. The length of the CDR3 is 14 residues. CDR1 and CDR2 (germline): LGHDT, YNNKEL (reference sequence). The CDR3 DNA sequence: TGTGCCAGCAGCAACTTAGCGGGGGGCGGGACCCAGTACTTC. It yields the protein CASSNLAGGGTQYF.